This T cell receptor beta chain comes out of a study of cytomegalovirus exposure and HLA in healthy donors. Study at large: Unique TCR beta sequences numbering approximately 120 million came from 150 million to 200 million T cells in an earlier analysis.

Trimming took 2 bases from V and 5 from J, leaving 12 bases between them. The CDR3 has 15 residues. Germline CDR1 and CDR2: MDHEN and SYDVKM. With respect to this clone: Its specificity is not known.

This PCR relied on a set of 60 Vbeta primers and 13 Jbeta primers. The repertoire was sequenced with immunoSEQ multiplex PCR; TCRdb's copy has only in-frame clones and lacks some. This table has about 150,000 clones, roughly 83% appearing once. General study results and limits: Listed as cytomegalovirus-associated were 150 to 200 TCR beta chains. Cytomegalovirus status, reportedly, was diagnosed with high specificity and sensitivity by the classifier.

The gene calls are TRBV28 and TRBJ2-2, with D maybe TRBD1 (6 bases). This TCR derives from a human donor in good health. The sample taken for sequencing was PBMCs. CDR3 in DNA: TGTGCCAGCAGTTTAGGTCCAGGGGAGACCGGGGAGCTGTTTTTT. Protein: CASSLGPGETGELFF.